This TCR beta chain derives from a study of blood T cell repertoires in COVID-19. Study as a whole: In each case, the material was cDNA or gDNA derived from T cells, B-cell-depleted T cells, or PBMCs.

Trimming shortened V by 8 bases and J by 2 bases, and 13 bases separated the two germline ends. This CDR3 comprises 13 residues. Germline assignment: CDR1 SNHLY and CDR2 FYNNEI. Authors' processing steps: Amplification with reference gene primers provided the estimates of nucleated cell counts. Clones were sequenced by immunoSEQ multiplex PCR, and TCRdb holds only the in-frame ones, with some missing. For V, J and clone size, that table is used; D and trimming come from the DNA. The table has roughly 80,000 clones, about 81% seen once. The chain links TRBV2 to TRBJ2-7; perhaps TRBD1 as D (7 bases). The specimen was peripheral blood. The clonotype was recovered from a human donor in a cohort sampled during active COVID-19. CDR3 in DNA: TGTGCCAGCGGGGCCAGGGGGGCCTACGAGCAGTACTTC. Its translation: CASGARGAYEQYF.